This is a list of T cell receptor beta chains from one sample in a study of T cell responses to AZD1222 COVID-19 vaccine. The assay was immunoSEQ multiplex PCR, and TCRdb's table has in-frame clones only and misses some. The data contain 180,000 or so clones, less than 95% of them singletons. Material: peripheral blood, obtained on day 0 of AZD1222 vaccination. These TCRs come from an adult in good health. CDR3s include the opening cysteine and the closing phenylalanine or tryptophan. D genes are given only for firm matches. A row's size may be missing; if present it is once, few, many or a size class.

j_call,clone_size,v_call,d_call,cdr3_nt,cdr3_aa
TRBJ1-1,-,TRBV6-4,-,TGTGCCAGCAGTGAACGGGCGGGTACTGAAGCTTTCTTT,CASSERAGTEAFF
TRBJ1-1,-,TRBV18,-,TGTGCCAGCTCACCCCGGGAGAACACTGAAGCTTTCTTT,CASSPRENTEAFF
TRBJ1-2,-,TRBV7-2,-,TGTGCCAGCAGCTTTACATATGGGGGGAACTATGGCTACACCTTC,CASSFTYGGNYGYTF
TRBJ1-1,-,TRBV2,-,TGTGCCAGCAGTGAAGCGGTAATCGGGGTAGTCAACACTGAAGCTTTCTTT,CASSEAVIGVVNTEAFF
TRBJ1-6,-,TRBV3-1/TRBV3-2,-,TGTGCCAGCAGCCAAGAACAGAGGACACTTTCACCCCTCCACTTT,CASSQEQRTLSPLHF
TRBJ2-1,-,TRBV4-1,TRBD1,TGCGCCAGCAGCCAAGAACAGGGGATTAGCTCCTACAATGAGCAGTTCTTC,CASSQEQGISSYNEQFF
TRBJ2-3,-,TRBV5-5,-,TGTGCCAGCAGCCAACTAGGCACAGATACGCAGTATTTT,CASSQLGTDTQYF
TRBJ1-1,-,TRBV27,-,TGTGCCAGCAGTTTAACAGGGACGTTTACTGAAGCTTTCTTT,CASSLTGTFTEAFF
TRBJ1-2,-,TRBV29-1,-,TGCAGCGTGCAGGGAGGAAAAGAGGGCTACACCTTC,CSVQGGKEGYTF
TRBJ1-4,-,TRBV15,TRBD1,TGTGCCACCAGCAGAGATCTTAAGACAGGGCGGGAAAAACTGTTTTTT,CATSRDLKTGREKLFF
TRBJ1-3,-,TRBV5-1,-,TGCGCCAGCAGCAATGGACCTGCTGGAAACACCATATATTTT,CASSNGPAGNTIYF
TRBJ1-1,-,TRBV10-3,-,TGTGCCATCAGTGGGGGGGCCACGGGAGAAGCTTTCTTT,CAISGGATGEAFF
TRBJ2-1,once,TRBV28,TRBD2,TGTGCCAGCAGCTATCTAGCGGGAGGGCCAGGTGAGCAGTTCTTC,CASSYLAGGPGEQFF
TRBJ1-6,-,TRBV28,-,TGTGCCAGCTGGGGACGTGGGTCACCCCTCCACTTT,CASWGRGSPLHF